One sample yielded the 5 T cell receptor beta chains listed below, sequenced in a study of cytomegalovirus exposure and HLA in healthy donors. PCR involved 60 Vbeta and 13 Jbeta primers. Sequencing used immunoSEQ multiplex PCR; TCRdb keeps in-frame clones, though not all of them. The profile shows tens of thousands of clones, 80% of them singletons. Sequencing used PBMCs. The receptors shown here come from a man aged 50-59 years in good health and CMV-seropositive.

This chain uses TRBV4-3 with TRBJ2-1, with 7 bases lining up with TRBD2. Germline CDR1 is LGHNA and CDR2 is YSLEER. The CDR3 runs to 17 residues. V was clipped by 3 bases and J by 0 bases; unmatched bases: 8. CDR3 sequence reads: CASSQTNLAASYNEQFF. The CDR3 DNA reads TGCGCCAGCAGCCAGACGAACCTAGCGGCCTCCTACAATGAGCAGTTCTTC.

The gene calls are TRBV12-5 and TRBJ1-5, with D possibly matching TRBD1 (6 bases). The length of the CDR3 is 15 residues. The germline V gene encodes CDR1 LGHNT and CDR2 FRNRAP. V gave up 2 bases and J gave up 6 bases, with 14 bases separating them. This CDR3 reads CASGLPTGYPQPQHF. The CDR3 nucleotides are TGTGCTAGTGGTTTGCCGACAGGTTACCCTCAGCCCCAGCATTTT.

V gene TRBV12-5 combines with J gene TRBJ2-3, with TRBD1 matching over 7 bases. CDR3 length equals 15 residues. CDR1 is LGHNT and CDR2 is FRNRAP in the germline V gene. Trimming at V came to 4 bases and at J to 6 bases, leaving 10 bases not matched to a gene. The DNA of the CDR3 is TGTGCTAGTGGTTCGGACAGGCTCGCCCAGGATACGCAGTATTTT. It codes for CASGSDRLAQDTQYF.

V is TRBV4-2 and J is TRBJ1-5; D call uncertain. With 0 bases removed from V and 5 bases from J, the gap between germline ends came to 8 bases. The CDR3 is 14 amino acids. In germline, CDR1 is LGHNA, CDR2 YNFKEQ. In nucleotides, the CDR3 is TGTGCCAGCAGCCAAGATTGGGCGTATCAGCCCCAGCATTTT. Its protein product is CASSQDWAYQPQHF.

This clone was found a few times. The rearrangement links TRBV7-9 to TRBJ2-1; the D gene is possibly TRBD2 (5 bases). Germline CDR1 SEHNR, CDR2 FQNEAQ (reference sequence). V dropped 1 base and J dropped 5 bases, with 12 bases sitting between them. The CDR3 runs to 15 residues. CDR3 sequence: CASSLGESGNNEQFF. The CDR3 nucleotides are TGTGCCAGCAGCTTAGGGGAGTCGGGTAACAATGAGCAGTTCTTC.